These 14 T cell receptor beta chains came from one sample sequenced in a study of T cell responses to AZD1222 COVID-19 vaccine. Repertoires were generated with immunoSEQ multiplex PCR, while TCRdb's copy carries only in-frame clones and drops some. The sample has some 180,000 clones; 94% are singletons. The source material was peripheral blood, sampled 28 days after the second AZD1222 dose. The origin of the receptors is an adult who received the AZD1222 COVID-19 vaccine.

V gene TRBV2 combines with J gene TRBJ1-2; 10 nucleotides line up with TRBD1. There are 15 residues in the CDR3. Looked up from germline, CDR1 is SNHLY and CDR2 is FYNNEI. V lost 1 base and J lost 6; bases outside the gene matches: 5. CDR3 DNA sequence: TGTGCCAGCAGTGAAGTGAGACAGGGGGCGAATGGCTACACCTTC. This gives the protein CASSEVRQGANGYTF.

V usage is TRBV27 and J usage is TRBJ1-5, with a tentative D call TRBD1 (6 bases). The CDR3 sequence is 14 residues long. Germline CDR1 reads MNHEY; CDR2 reads SMNVEV (reference sequence). Deletions cut 4 bases from V and 7 bases from J, with 14 bases between. The CDR3 bases are TGTGCCAGCAGTTCAGGGGCTTTTGGCCAGCCCCAGCATTTT. Translated: CASSSGAFGQPQHF.

The chain has TRBV5-4 and TRBJ1-3; no clear D. V gave up 1 base and J gave up 7 bases, with 15 bases separating them. CDR1 is SGHNT and CDR2 is YYREEE in the germline V gene (reference sequence). The CDR3 extends over 15 amino acids. CDR3 sequence: CASSLSGPPGNTIYF. Written as DNA, the CDR3 is TGTGCCAGCAGCTTGTCAGGCCCACCGGGGAACACCATATATTTT.

This clone was recorded only once. The chain links TRBV5-1 to TRBJ2-3, with TRBD1 matching 8 bases. Per germline, CDR1 SGHRS and CDR2 YFSETQ. V dropped 0 bases and J dropped 4; count of bases not matched to a gene: 4. The CDR3 runs 15 residues. CDR3 bases: TGCGCCAGCAGCTTGGAGGGCAGGGGGCCAGATACGCAGTATTTT. Translating it yields CASSLEGRGPDTQYF.

The chain uses TRBV7-2 and TRBJ1-5; D might be TRBD1 (5 bases). Per germline, CDR1 SGHTA and CDR2 FQGNSA. The length of the CDR3 is 15 residues. Trimming took off 3 bases at V and 0 bases at J, with 9 bases between the two ends. CDR3: CASSLDNYSNQPQHF. CDR3 nucleotides: TGTGCCAGCAGCTTGGACAATTATAGCAATCAGCCCCAGCATTTT.

V is TRBV6-2 or TRBV6-3 and J is TRBJ1-2; D is possibly TRBD1 (6 bases). CDR1 and CDR2 from the germline V gene are MNHEY and SVGEGT. V was shortened by 5 bases and J by 0 bases, with 13 bases between the two germline ends. This CDR3 spans 15 amino acids. CDR3: CASSDHNRANYGYTF. The CDR3 nucleotides are TGTGCCAGCAGTGACCACAACAGGGCTAACTATGGCTACACCTTC.

The chain is built from TRBV11-3 and TRBJ2-1; 8 bases line up with TRBD2. V was pared by 1 base and J by 15 bases, with 14 bases of the junction left unmatched. The CDR3 is 15 amino acids. From germline, CDR1 is SGHNT and CDR2 YENEEA. For the CDR3, the DNA is TGTGCCAGCAGCTTAGTACTCGGGGGGGGACTTAGCGTGTTCTTC. This sequence encodes CASSLVLGGGLSVFF.

The chain is built from TRBV11-2 and TRBJ1-1, with a tentative D call TRBD1 (6 bases). CDR1 is SGHAT and CDR2 is FQNNGV in the germline V gene. This CDR3 is 13 amino acids long. Trimming shortened V by 3 bases and J by 6 bases, and 11 bases separated the two germline ends. The CDR3 region has the DNA TGTGCCAGCAGCTTCCTGACAGGTCCTGAAGCTTTCTTT. Translation: CASSFLTGPEAFF. The full variable domain, completed using reference TRBV11-2 and TRBJ1-1, is EAGVAQSPRYKIIEKRQSVAFWCNPISGHATLYWYQQILGQGPKLLIQFQNNGVVDDSQLPKDRFSAERLKGVDSTLKIQPAKLEDSAVYLCASSFLTGPEAFFGQGTRLTVV.

This clone has only one observation. This chain links TRBV29-1 with TRBJ1-1; D is unresolved. Germline V gene sequence: CDR1 SQVTM, CDR2 ANQGSEA. V was shortened by 7 bases and J by 8 bases, with 23 bases between the two germline ends. This CDR3 is built from 14 residues. This chain's CDR3 is CSGVIRPGAVEAFF. The CDR3 region has the DNA TGCAGCGGTGTTATTCGTCCAGGTGCTGTGGAAGCTTTCTTT.

The chain joins TRBV6-1 to TRBJ1-6; weak D call: TRBD1 (6 bases). Germline CDR1 reads MNHNS; CDR2 reads SASEGT. Trimming removed 3 bases from V and 5 bases from J, with 11 bases in between. The CDR3 loop spans 15 amino acids. CDR3 nucleotide sequence: TGTGCCAGCAGTGACGGGACAAGGAATAATTCACCCCTCCACTTT. It translates to CASSDGTRNNSPLHF.

This chain joins TRBV29-1 and TRBJ2-5; 10 nucleotides agree with TRBD1. The V gene's germline CDR1 is SQVTM and CDR2 ANQGSEA. Trimming took 7 bases from V and 2 from J; bases not matched to a gene: 4. This CDR3 has 13 residues. The CDR3 nucleotides read TGCAGCGCCGGACAGGGGGAGCAAGAGACCCAGTACTTC. Encoded protein: CSAGQGEQETQYF.

V is TRBV5-1 and J is TRBJ2-5; 11 nucleotides match TRBD2. There are 15 residues in the CDR3. CDR1 and CDR2 from the germline V gene are SGHRS and YFSETQ. The J segment lost 4 bases and the V segment lost 2 bases, leaving 4 bases of the junction unmatched. For the CDR3, the DNA is TGCGCCAGCAGCTTCCTAGCGGGGGGAGGAGAGACCCAGTACTTC. It is translated as CASSFLAGGGETQYF.

This chain links TRBV24-1 with TRBJ2-1; 10 nucleotides align to TRBD2. This CDR3 contains 16 residues. Per germline, CDR1 KGHDR and CDR2 SFDVKD. Unmatched junction bases numbered 4, after V lost 3 bases and J lost 3 bases. In DNA, the CDR3 is TGTGCCACCAGTGATGCAACTAGCGGGATCTACAATGAGCAGTTCTTC. Translating it yields CATSDATSGIYNEQFF.

This chain joins TRBV7-8 and TRBJ1-3; no reliable D call. V lost 1 base and J 4 bases, leaving 11 bases between the germline ends. The germline gives CDR1 SGHVS, CDR2 FQNEAQ. The CDR3 is made up of 15 amino acids. CDR3 protein: CASSLDRGKGNTIYF. CDR3 bases: TGTGCCAGCAGCTTAGATCGGGGAAAAGGAAACACCATATATTTT.